This T cell receptor beta chain was obtained from a study of CD8 T cells in Susac syndrome. TEMRA cells underwent FACS enrichment and CD8+ and CD4+ T cells underwent negative isolation. An input of about 0.45 to 1 ug of RNA was subjected to reverse transcription using random hexamers. Multiplex PCR with immunoSEQ amplified the TCR beta CDR3 across 54 Vbeta and 13 Jbeta. TCRdb reprocessed the immunoSEQ multiplex PCR reads via MiXCR and lists one record per CDR3 protein. The data hold roughly 110,000 distinct CDR3 sequences, with 85% to 95% observed a single time. From germline, CDR1 is LGHNT and CDR2 FRNRAP. CDR3 length equals 14 residues. V was pared by 6 bases and J by 6 bases, with 15 bases between. Study findings and constraints: It was acknowledged by the study that relatively few individuals were included in its TCR sequencing and HLA analysis.

To note about this clonotype: Antigen: not known.

The origin of this receptor is a human donor in good health. The chain has TRBV12-5 and TRBJ2-1, with D possibly TRBD2 on 6 matching bases. The sequenced sample consisted of CD8+ T cells from PBMCs. The CDR3, as DNA: TGTGCTAGTGGCACCGGGGGAGCCCCCAATGAGCAGTTCTTC. Encoded protein: CASGTGGAPNEQFF.